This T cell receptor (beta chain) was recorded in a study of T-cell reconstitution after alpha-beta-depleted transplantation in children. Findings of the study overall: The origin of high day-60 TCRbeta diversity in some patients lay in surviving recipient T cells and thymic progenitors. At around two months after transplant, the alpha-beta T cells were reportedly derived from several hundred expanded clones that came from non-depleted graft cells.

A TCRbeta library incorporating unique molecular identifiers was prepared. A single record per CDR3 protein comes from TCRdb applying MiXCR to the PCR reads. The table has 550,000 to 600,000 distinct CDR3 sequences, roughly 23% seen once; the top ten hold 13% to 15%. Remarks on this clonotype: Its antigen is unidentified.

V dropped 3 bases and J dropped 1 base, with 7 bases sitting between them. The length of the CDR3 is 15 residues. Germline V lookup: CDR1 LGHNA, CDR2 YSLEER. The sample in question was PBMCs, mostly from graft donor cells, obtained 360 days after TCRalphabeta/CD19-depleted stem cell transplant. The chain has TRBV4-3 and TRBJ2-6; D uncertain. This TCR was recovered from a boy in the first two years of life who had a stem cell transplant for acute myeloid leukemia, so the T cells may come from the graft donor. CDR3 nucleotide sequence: TGCGCCAGCAGCCACCTGGCATCTGGGGCCAACGTCCTGACTTTC. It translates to CASSHLASGANVLTF.